A single sample is the source of the 24 T cell receptor beta chains below, sequenced in a study of T-cell reconstitution after alpha-beta-depleted transplantation in children. Researchers prepared the TCRbeta library using unique molecular identifiers, the study reports. One entry per CDR3 protein, called by TCRdb with MiXCR from the PCR reads. This table holds around 490,000 distinct CDR3 sequences, about an eighth found once. Sequences were derived from PBMCs, mostly from graft donor cells, sampled 180 days after TCRalphabeta/CD19-depleted stem cell transplant. The receptors here all came from a female patient aged 2 to 10 who had a stem cell transplant for aplastic anemia, so the T cells may come from the graft donor.

This clonotype was seen a handful of times. In DNA form, the CDR3 reads TGTGCCAGCAGCTCATGGACTGGGACCGGGGAGCTGTTTTTT. Translating it yields CASSSWTGTGELFF. The chain joins TRBV7-6 to TRBJ2-2, with D possibly being TRBD2 (5 bases). Per germline, CDR1 SGHVS and CDR2 FNYEAQ. The CDR3 covers 14 residues. V was pared by 4 bases and J by 5 bases, with 11 bases between.

This clonotype has just a few counts. The chain recombines TRBV12-3 or TRBV12-4 with TRBJ2-6, with no clear D. The ends were cut back, 7 bases at V and 0 bases at J, with 4 bases in the middle. The CDR3 covers 13 residues. The CDR3 loop is CASIRSGANVLTF. The DNA of the CDR3 is TGTGCCAGCATCCGCTCTGGGGCCAACGTCCTGACTTTC.

There are many counts of this clonotype. The chain joins TRBV12-3 or TRBV12-4 to TRBJ1-1; no clear D gene. The CDR3 contains 12 residues. V was trimmed by 6 bases and J by 9 bases, leaving 14 bases between them. CDR3 DNA: TGTGCCAGCAGGGGCCTTCCCGAGAAAGCTTTCTTT. This translates into CASRGLPEKAFF.

This clonotype has only a few counts. V gene TRBV5-1 combines with J gene TRBJ2-7; 7 nucleotides align to TRBD1. Germline V gene sequence: CDR1 SGHRS, CDR2 YFSETQ. V shed 3 bases, J shed 5 bases, and the junction held 5 bases outside the gene matches. This CDR3 region has 13 residues. The CDR3 sequence: CASSSSTGNEQYV. As DNA, the CDR3 is TGCGCCAGCAGCTCGTCGACAGGGAACGAGCAGTACGTC.

V gene TRBV5-1 combines with J gene TRBJ2-5; TRBD1 matches 9 bases. The V and J ends lost 2 bases and 6 bases, in that order; junction bases with no gene match: 5. Germline V gene lookup returns CDR1 SGHRS and CDR2 YFSETQ. This CDR3 comprises 14 residues. Here the CDR3 reads CASSLWDREKTQYF. DNA for the CDR3: TGCGCCAGCAGCTTATGGGACAGGGAAAAGACCCAGTACTTC.

V and J are TRBV5-1 and TRBJ2-1; the D gene is possibly TRBD2 (6 bases). V was clipped by 0 bases and J by 13 bases, with 14 bases between them. The CDR3 runs to 13 residues. CDR1 is SGHRS and CDR2 is YFSETQ in the germline V gene. DNA for the CDR3: TGCGCCAGCAGCTTGGGGGGAACGGGGGAACAGTTCTTC. Protein: CASSLGGTGEQFF.

The J gene is TRBJ2-1, the V gene TRBV7-9, with 9 nucleotides matching TRBD2. This CDR3 has 14 amino acids. Germline assignment: CDR1 SEHNR and CDR2 FQNEAQ (reference sequence). The V and J ends lost 4 bases and 9 bases, in that order; junction bases with no gene match: 7. DNA for the CDR3: TGTGCCAGCAGCTCCCAGGCGGGGGGGGTTGAGCAGTTCTTC. Residues: CASSSQAGGVEQFF.

The chain combines TRBV6-2 or TRBV6-3 with TRBJ2-7; the D is unclear. V lost 3 bases and J lost 2, with 17 bases in between. CDR3 size: 16 residues. Per the germline V gene, CDR1 is MNHEY and CDR2 is SVGEGT. The CDR3 DNA reads as TGTGCCAGCAGTTATCCCCACTTGGGGATCCCCTACGAGCAGTACTTC. This translates into CASSYPHLGIPYEQYF.

This clonotype was counted only a few times. CDR3 in amino acids: CSARAGGGLDTQYF. DNA for the CDR3: TGCAGTGCTAGAGCGGGAGGAGGTCTAGATACGCAGTATTTT. The chain uses TRBV20-1 and TRBJ2-3; 7 positions agree with TRBD2. J gave up 5 bases and V 1 base, and 6 bases lay outside the gene matches. The CDR3 is made up of 14 amino acids. Looked up from germline, CDR1 is DFQATT and CDR2 is SNEGSKA (reference sequence).

At least ten counts were recorded for this clonotype. This chain uses TRBV5-1 with TRBJ2-2; D not certain. This CDR3 region has 12 residues. Deletions cut 4 bases from V and 8 bases from J, with 9 bases between. Per germline, CDR1 SGHRS and CDR2 YFSETQ. The CDR3 DNA reads as TGCGCCAGCAGCCCGCCCCGGGGGGAGCTGTTTTTT. This sequence encodes CASSPPRGELFF. Looking up the rest from reference TRBV5-1 and TRBJ2-2 gives the full variable domain: KAGVTQTPRYLIKTRGQQVTLSCSPISGHRSVSWYQQTPGQGLQFLFEYFSETQRNKGNFPGRFSGRQFSNSRSEMNVSTLELGDSALYLCASSPPRGELFFGEGSRLTVL.

This clonotype was detected only a few times. This chain links TRBV12-3 or TRBV12-4 with TRBJ2-7, with D unclear. CDR3 length equals 14 residues. V lost 4 bases and J lost 2, with 12 bases in between. CDR3 DNA: TGTGCCAGCAGTTCAAACAGCTTTCCCTACGAGCAGTACGTC. It translates to CASSSNSFPYEQYV.

The genes are TRBV20-1 and TRBJ2-1, with 10 bases fitting TRBD2. The CDR3 totals 13 residues. Per germline, CDR1 DFQATT and CDR2 SNEGSKA (reference sequence). J gave up 13 bases and V 7 bases, and 13 bases lay outside the gene matches. The CDR3 region has the DNA TGCAGTGTTCCTCCGGTTACTAGCGGGATACAGTTCTTC. Encoded protein: CSVPPVTSGIQFF.

In its sample, this clonotype was seen a few times. This chain uses TRBV7-2 with TRBJ1-2; TRBD1 aligns across 9 bases. The CDR3 spans 16 residues. Germline values: CDR1 SGHTA, CDR2 FQGNSA. J was trimmed by 3 bases and V by 2 bases; bases with no gene match: 7. CDR3 loop: CASSLSGTGFYYGYTF. The DNA for the CDR3 is TGTGCCAGCAGCTTAAGTGGGACAGGGTTTTACTATGGCTACACCTTC.

The chain has TRBV28 and TRBJ2-3, with 10 positions matching TRBD2. Germline values: CDR1 MDHEN, CDR2 SYDVKM. V trimming: 6 bases; J trimming: 3 bases; junction bases outside the gene matches: 6. This CDR3 is 15 amino acids long. CDR3 in DNA: TGTGCCAGCAGCTCTAGCGGGAGTCAAACAGATACGCAGTATTTT. This codes for CASSSSGSQTDTQYF.

The sample holds a few counts of this clonotype. The rearrangement joins TRBV4-2 to TRBJ1-2; D is undetermined. The germline CDR1 and CDR2 sequences are LGHNA and YNFKEQ. Trimming took off 0 bases at V and 4 bases at J, with 15 bases between the two ends. The CDR3 is 16 amino acids. CDR3 bases: TGTGCCAGCAGCCAAGAGAGCCCTGCCTCCTTCTATGGCTACACCTTC. Translation gives CASSQESPASFYGYTF.

Notes on this clonotype: This may come from a read error, since a much larger clone is one base off. The rearrangement uses TRBV27 and TRBJ2-5; a weak D match, TRBD1 (8 bases). The CDR3 is made up of 15 amino acids. V was pared by 5 bases and J by 4 bases, with 17 bases between. Germline lookup yields CDR1 MNHEY and CDR2 SMNVEV (reference sequence). In nucleotides, the CDR3 is TGTGCCAGCAGTAGCGGGACAGGCAGACCAGAGACCCAGTACTTC. Amino acids: CASSSGTGRPETQYF.

This clonotype was counted a few times. The chain combines TRBV9 with TRBJ1-2, with a tentative D call TRBD1 (5 bases). The CDR3 totals 13 residues. Per germline, CDR1 SGDLS and CDR2 YYNGEE. With 0 bases removed from V and 9 bases from J, the gap between germline ends came to 12 bases. CDR3 sequence reads: CASSVAEGMSYTF. Written as DNA, the CDR3 is TGTGCCAGCAGCGTAGCCGAGGGGATGAGCTACACCTTC.

The chain uses TRBV5-1 and TRBJ2-7, with 8 bases aligning to TRBD1. This CDR3 has 12 residues. The germline V gene has CDR1 SGHRS and CDR2 YFSETQ. With V trimmed by 0 bases and J by 13 bases, 6 bases remained unmatched. CDR3 sequence (DNA): TGCGCCAGCAGCTTGGCCGGACAGGGCCTCTACTTC. It yields the protein CASSLAGQGLYF.

This chain uses TRBV4-3 with TRBJ2-3; D gene ambiguous. The CDR3 is 14 residues long. The V and J ends lost 0 bases and 3 bases respectively, with 7 bases between them. Germline CDR1 reads LGHNA; CDR2 reads YSLEER. DNA of the CDR3: TGCGCCAGCAGCCAAGATCTGCGGACAGATACGCAGTATTTT. Its translation is CASSQDLRTDTQYF.

This clonotype turned up a few times. In DNA form, the CDR3 reads TGCGCCAGCAGCTTGGGGCAGACTAGCGGATCTTCCTACGAGCAGTACTTC. Encoded protein: CASSLGQTSGSSYEQYF. V and J are TRBV5-1 and TRBJ2-7, with 9 bases matching TRBD2. CDR3 length: 17 amino acids. J was trimmed by 1 base and V by 0 bases; bases with no gene match: 8. Germline V gene lookup returns CDR1 SGHRS and CDR2 YFSETQ.

In this sample, this clonotype turned up many times. The gene calls are TRBV12-5 and TRBJ2-2; 8 nucleotides line up with TRBD2. Germline loops: CDR1 LGHNT, CDR2 FRNRAP. Germline trimming cut 2 bases from V and 5 bases from J; bases unmatched to any gene: 7. The CDR3 has 16 residues. The CDR3, as DNA: TGTGCTAGTGGTTTGACCCTGGGACTAGTAACCGGGGAGCTGTTTTTT. This gives the protein CASGLTLGLVTGELFF. The full variable domain, rest sourced from reference TRBV12-5 and TRBJ2-2, is DARVTQTPRHKVTEMGQEVTMRCQPILGHNTVFWYRQTMMQGLELLAYFRNRAPLDDSGMPKDRFSAEMPDATLATLKIQPSEPRDSAVYFCASGLTLGLVTGELFFGEGSRLTVL.

This clonotype has a handful of counts. This chain links TRBV3-1 with TRBJ2-7; D call uncertain. The ends were cut back, 1 base at V and 12 bases at J, with 13 bases in the middle. This CDR3 is 12 amino acids long. Germline values: CDR1 LGHDT, CDR2 YNNKEL (reference sequence). The CDR3 bases are TGTGCCAGCAGCCAAGTCGAGGATATCTTGTACTTC. Translating gives CASSQVEDILYF.

This clonotype was found a few times. V is TRBV20-1 and J is TRBJ1-1; D unresolved. There are 14 residues in the CDR3. Germline CDR1 is DFQATT and CDR2 is SNEGSKA (reference sequence). Trimming left V 1 base short and J 2 bases short, with 11 bases between. CDR3 sequence (DNA): TGCAGTGCTAGAGTTTCCACGGGTAACACTGAAGCTTTCTTT. It translates to CSARVSTGNTEAFF.

This clonotype has only a few counts. V gene TRBV7-8 combines with J gene TRBJ2-5; 13 bases match TRBD2. The CDR3 runs 17 residues. V shed 6 bases and J 1 base; nucleotides not matched to a gene: 8. The V gene's germline CDR1 is SGHVS and CDR2 FQNEAQ. CDR3 nucleotides: TGTGCCAGCAGTCGGGGACTAGCGGGGCCCCGCCAAGAGACCCAGTACTTC. Encoded protein: CASSRGLAGPRQETQYF.